This T cell receptor (beta chain) appears in the sequencing data of a study of shared clonotypes between healthy human individuals. Findings of the study overall: Researchers sampled blood only, noting tissue repertoires likely differ.

The length of the CDR3 is 18 residues. The germline V gene encodes CDR1 LNHNV and CDR2 YYDKDF (reference sequence). The V segment lost 1 base and the J segment 7 bases; nucleotides outside the gene matches: 13. Repertoires were generated with immunoSEQ multiplex PCR, while TCRdb's copy carries only in-frame clones and drops some. Here the sample spans around 430,000 clones, around 79% being singletons. In the case of this clone: Its antigen is not identified.

The sequenced sample consisted of PBMCs. This clonotype was sampled from a woman between 40 and 55 years old in good health. Some clones in this sample may be carry-over from other donors' samples. This chain connects TRBV15 to TRBJ2-2; 9 nucleotides align to TRBD2. The CDR3 DNA reads as TGTGCCACCAGCAGAGGTCTCCCGGCGGGAGGGCCAGGCGGGGAGCTGTTTTTT. It translates to CATSRGLPAGGPGGELFF.